This T cell receptor (beta chain) came from a study of post-analysis software for immune sequencing data. Whole-study context: Some patients lacked subtype; others had relapsing-remitting, secondary progressive or progressive-relapsing disease. The study's findings and limits: Samples sharing a preparation batch grouped tightly together when assessed by F measure. With TRBV5-6, TRBV5-1 and TRBV20-1 included, about five TRBV segments were more frequent in patients than in controls.

CDR1 SGHDT and CDR2 YYEEEE come from the germline V gene. Trimming stripped 0 bases from V and 4 bases from J, with 16 bases between. This CDR3 region has 16 residues. In the case of this clonotype: Its antigen is unidentified.

Tagging with unique molecular identifiers was a feature of the TCR beta cDNA libraries. Approximately 500,000 cDNA molecules were obtained per 1 to 10 million input T cells. TCRdb redid the calling of the PCR reads with MiXCR, one entry per CDR3 protein. This table holds roughly 400,000 distinct CDR3 sequences, roughly 38% found once. The chain links TRBV5-6 to TRBJ1-2; no firm D call. The sequenced sample consisted of blood. The source of this sequence is a girl aged 2-10 years with multiple sclerosis. In nucleotides, the CDR3 is TGTGCCAGCAGCTTGGTTCGTCCAGGAGCTGGCTATGGCTACACCTTC. This codes for CASSLVRPGAGYGYTF.